This T cell receptor beta chain derives from a study of early T cells in non-severe SARS-CoV-2 infection. Study-wide points: Reliance on VDJdb matching favored anti-spike CD8 responses; private and CD4 specificities were missed.

This clonotype was observed a handful of times. Its antigen is still unknown. Unique molecular identifiers were attached to individual cDNA molecules. TCRdb itself ran the 5' RACE reads through MiXCR, one entry per CDR3 protein. Altogether around 55,000 distinct CDR3 sequences are present, 14% to 15% being singletons, with the ten largest covering about 9%. V lost 5 bases and J lost 9, with 11 bases in between. This CDR3 is 13 amino acids long. The clonotype originates from an adult who was a healthcare worker with PCR-confirmed SARS-CoV-2 infection or an uninfected control (not recorded which). The chain links TRBV12-3 or TRBV12-4 to TRBJ1-6; D is unclear. The sequencing here drew on whole blood, taken at baseline. The DNA of the CDR3 is TGTGCCAGCAGTGCTTCGCGAAGTTCACCCCTCCACTTT. Amino acid sequence: CASSASRSSPLHF.